One sample yielded the 22 T cell receptor beta chains listed below, sequenced in a study of technical replicates of blood from several donors. Data came from immunoSEQ multiplex PCR; TCRdb stores just in-frame clones and leaves some out. This sample carries some 70,000 clones, about nine tenths of them seen once, and the ten largest clones take approximately 0.39%. The sample consisted of T cells isolated from PBMCs. All receptors derive from a human donor in good health.

This sequence joins TRBV14 and TRBJ2-3; TRBD2 is a possible D gene (5 bases). The CDR3 length is 17 residues. Germline CDR1 SGHDN, CDR2 FVKESK. V shed 0 bases and J shed 2 bases, with 15 bases lying between them. The CDR3 bases are TGTGCCAGCAGCCAAGATATAGCGAGTCACAACACAGATACGCAGTATTTT. Amino acids: CASSQDIASHNTDTQYF.

The table lists this clone with a count of one. This chain connects TRBV4-1 to TRBJ1-1; D is unclear. From germline, CDR1 is MGHRA and CDR2 YSYEKL. Trimming removed 1 base at V and 6 bases at J, with 6 bases between. The CDR3 is 12 residues long. The CDR3 DNA follows: TGCGCCAGCAGCCAAGTGCGCTCTGAAGCTTTCTTT. Encoded protein: CASSQVRSEAFF.

The chain carries TRBV5-1 and TRBJ2-7; perhaps TRBD2 as D (5 bases). Germline CDR1 SGHRS, CDR2 YFSETQ. The CDR3 spans 15 residues. V was pared by 0 bases and J by 4 bases, with 14 bases between. CDR3 nucleotides: TGCGCCAGCAGCTTGGGGGTGGGAGCCGGGTACGAGCAGTACTTC. This encodes CASSLGVGAGYEQYF.

This sequence joins TRBV21-1 and TRBJ2-1; the D call TRBD2 from the table was never checked on the DNA. TRBV21-1 is deemed a pseudogene. The CDR3 has 12 amino acids. The CDR3 DNA reads as TGTGCGAGGGCGCGCTCCTACAATGAGCAGTTCTTC. Translating it yields CARARSYNEQFF.

The V gene is TRBV7-8, the J gene TRBJ1-2; 8 bases agree with TRBD1. The CDR3 sequence is 16 residues long. Germline V gene sequence: CDR1 SGHVS, CDR2 FQNEAQ. J lost 0 bases, V lost 2 bases, and 5 bases had no gene match. CDR3 nucleotides: TGTGCCAGCAGCTTAAGGGACAGGCCAGCTAACTATGGCTACACCTTC. Protein sequence: CASSLRDRPANYGYTF.

The chain links TRBV14 to TRBJ1-2, with TRBD1 identical over 9 bases. The length of the CDR3 is 18 residues. The germline V gene encodes CDR1 SGHDN and CDR2 FVKESK. The V and J ends lost 2 bases and 6 bases, in that order; junction bases with no gene match: 16. CDR3 coding DNA: TGTGCCAGCAGCCAAACAAACAGGGGGCTCCTCCTCGTAAATGGCTACACCTTC. Translated, it gives CASSQTNRGLLLVNGYTF.

The chain links TRBV4-1 to TRBJ2-3; 12 bases align to TRBD2. This CDR3 spans 17 amino acids. Germline CDR1 MGHRA, CDR2 YSYEKL. The J segment lost 1 base and the V segment lost 2 bases, leaving 4 bases of the junction unmatched. CDR3 residues: CASSQILAGGRTDTQYF. The CDR3 DNA reads TGCGCCAGCAGCCAAATACTAGCGGGAGGACGCACAGATACGCAGTATTTT.

The V and J genes are TRBV7-8 and TRBJ2-1, with 14 bases that match TRBD2. The germline CDR1 and CDR2 sequences are SGHVS and FQNEAQ. This CDR3 is 16 amino acids long. V was clipped by 5 bases and J by 7 bases; unmatched bases: 7. CDR3 in DNA: TGTGCCAGCAGCGAGGGGACTAGCGGGAGTAGGAATGAGCAGTTCTTC. Translation gives CASSEGTSGSRNEQFF.

This sequence joins TRBV19 and TRBJ2-5; 8 bases are a match to TRBD1. Unmatched junction bases numbered 12, after V lost 10 bases and J lost 5 bases. CDR1 LNHDA and CDR2 SQIVND come from the germline V gene (reference sequence). This CDR3 spans 14 amino acids. Here the CDR3 reads CATKDRDGQETQYF. The CDR3 coding sequence is TGTGCCACGAAGGACAGGGACGGGCAGGAGACCCAGTACTTC.

The chain links TRBV28 to TRBJ1-1; possibly TRBD1 for D (5 bases). The germline gives CDR1 MDHEN, CDR2 SYDVKM. This CDR3 has 15 residues. Trimming removed 1 base at V and 9 bases at J, with 18 bases between. The CDR3 coding sequence is TGTGCCAGCAGTTTATCGATCTCCGGACACCCAAAAGCTTTCTTT. Encoded protein: CASSLSISGHPKAFF. The variable domain in full, completed from reference TRBV28 and TRBJ1-1, reads DVKVTQSSRYLVKRTGEKVFLECVQDMDHENMFWYRQDPGLGLRLIYFSYDVKMKEKGDIPEGYSVSREKKERFSLILESASTNQTSMYLCASSLSISGHPKAFFGQGTRLTVV.

V is TRBV7-9 and J is TRBJ1-3; D is possibly TRBD1 (5 bases). Germline lookup yields CDR1 SEHNR and CDR2 FQNEAQ (reference sequence). V shed 5 bases and J shed 0 bases, with 11 bases lying between them. The CDR3 consists of 15 residues. CDR3 in DNA: TGTGCCAGCAGCAAGGGCGACAGCTCTGGAAACACCATATATTTT. Translation: CASSKGDSSGNTIYF.

The chain has TRBV2 and TRBJ2-1; 8 bases are shared with TRBD2. Losses at the gene ends were 7 bases for V and 4 bases for J; bases not matched to a gene: 9. Looked up from germline, CDR1 is SNHLY and CDR2 is FYNNEI. The CDR3 consists of 15 residues. CDR3 sequence: CASMELAVDYNEQFF. The CDR3 coding sequence is TGTGCCAGCATGGAACTAGCGGTAGATTACAATGAGCAGTTCTTC.

This clone has only one observation. The chain recombines TRBV11-3 with TRBJ2-3; the D gene is possibly TRBD2 (7 bases). CDR1 is SGHNT and CDR2 is YENEEA in the germline V gene. Trimming shortened V by 0 bases and J by 4 bases, and 11 bases separated the two germline ends. CDR3 length: 15 amino acids. This CDR3 is CASSLEGGPADTQYF. CDR3 in DNA: TGTGCCAGCAGCTTAGAGGGGGGGCCCGCAGATACGCAGTATTTT.

This sequence joins TRBV11-2 and TRBJ1-1; no definite D call. Germline assignment: CDR1 SGHAT and CDR2 FQNNGV. Trimming removed 0 bases from V and 9 bases from J, with 14 bases in between. This CDR3 has 14 amino acids. CDR3 nucleotides: TGTGCCAGCAGCTTAGATAACTCGTTACTAAAAGCTTTCTTT. Its protein product is CASSLDNSLLKAFF.

This chain links TRBV13 with TRBJ1-1; TRBD1 is a possible D gene (6 bases). The CDR3 is 13 residues long. V was pared by 4 bases and J by 6 bases, with 12 bases between. CDR1 is PRHDT and CDR2 is FYEKMQ in the germline V gene (reference sequence). This CDR3 is CASSSLRGPEAFF. The CDR3 region has the DNA TGTGCCAGCAGCTCCCTCAGGGGCCCTGAAGCTTTCTTT.

This clone was counted only a few times. This sequence joins TRBV6-1 and TRBJ2-7; D not resolved. Deletions cut 8 bases from V and 3 bases from J, with 17 bases between. The CDR3 runs 14 residues. Germline CDR1 reads MNHNS; CDR2 reads SASEGT. In DNA form, the CDR3 reads TGTGCCAGCCCCTCCAGATTAAAAATCTACGAGCAGTACTTC. Translating it yields CASPSRLKIYEQYF.

CDR3 amino acids: CASSPPGQGVYEQYF. The CDR3 coding sequence is TGTGCCAGCAGCCCCCCGGGACAGGGGGTCTACGAGCAGTACTTC. The rearrangement links TRBV7-2 to TRBJ2-7; TRBD1 agrees at 11 bases. The CDR3 totals 15 residues. V lost 5 bases to trimming and J lost 3 bases; unmatched junction nucleotides: 6. CDR1 SGHTA and CDR2 FQGNSA come from the germline V gene.

V is TRBV7-9 and J is TRBJ2-1; TRBD1 matches at 9 bases. Unmatched junction bases numbered 6, after V lost 3 bases and J lost 6 bases. This CDR3 contains 15 residues. Per germline, CDR1 SEHNR and CDR2 FQNEAQ (reference sequence). The CDR3 region has the DNA TGTGCCAGCAGCTTCTGGGACAGGGTGGGCAATGAGCAGTTCTTC. This gives the protein CASSFWDRVGNEQFF.

The chain joins TRBV9 to TRBJ2-3; no firm D call. Germline CDR1 is SGDLS and CDR2 is YYNGEE. This CDR3 is 13 amino acids long. V lost 4 bases and J lost 1, with 7 bases in between. CDR3 DNA sequence: TGTGCCAGCAGCCCCAGCGGCACAGATACGCAGTATTTT. Amino acids: CASSPSGTDTQYF.

The rearrangement uses TRBV9 and TRBJ2-7, with 11 bases fitting TRBD2. The trim removed 0 bases at V and 1 base at J, leaving 3 bases unmatched. This CDR3 comprises 16 residues. Germline CDR1 and CDR2: SGDLS and YYNGEE. The CDR3 DNA follows: TGTGCCAGCAGCGTAGCCGGGACTAGCGGATCCTACGAGCAGTACTTC. This codes for CASSVAGTSGSYEQYF. The full variable domain, with the rest looked up from reference TRBV9 and TRBJ2-7, is DSGVTQTPKHLITATGQRVTLRCSPRSGDLSVYWYQQSLDQGLQFLIQYYNGEERAKGNILERFSAQQFPDLHSELNLSSLELGDSALYFCASSVAGTSGSYEQYFGPGTRLTVT.

The chain carries TRBV2 and TRBJ2-5; tentative D call: TRBD2 (5 bases). Trimming shortened V by 6 bases and J by 0 bases, and 14 bases separated the two germline ends. The CDR3 is 15 amino acids. The germline CDR1 and CDR2 sequences are SNHLY and FYNNEI. The CDR3 sequence is CASSSKGRNQETQYF. The CDR3 DNA is TGTGCCAGCAGCTCAAAAGGGAGAAACCAAGAGACCCAGTACTTC.

V is TRBV13 and J is TRBJ2-7; 8 positions agree with TRBD2. The CDR3 spans 16 residues. The germline CDR1 and CDR2 sequences are PRHDT and FYEKMQ (reference sequence). Trimming at V came to 4 bases and at J to 0 bases, leaving 8 bases not matched to a gene. CDR3 bases: TGTGCCAGCAGCTCCTTAGCGGGAACGAGCTCCTACGAGCAGTACTTC. This gives the protein CASSSLAGTSSYEQYF.